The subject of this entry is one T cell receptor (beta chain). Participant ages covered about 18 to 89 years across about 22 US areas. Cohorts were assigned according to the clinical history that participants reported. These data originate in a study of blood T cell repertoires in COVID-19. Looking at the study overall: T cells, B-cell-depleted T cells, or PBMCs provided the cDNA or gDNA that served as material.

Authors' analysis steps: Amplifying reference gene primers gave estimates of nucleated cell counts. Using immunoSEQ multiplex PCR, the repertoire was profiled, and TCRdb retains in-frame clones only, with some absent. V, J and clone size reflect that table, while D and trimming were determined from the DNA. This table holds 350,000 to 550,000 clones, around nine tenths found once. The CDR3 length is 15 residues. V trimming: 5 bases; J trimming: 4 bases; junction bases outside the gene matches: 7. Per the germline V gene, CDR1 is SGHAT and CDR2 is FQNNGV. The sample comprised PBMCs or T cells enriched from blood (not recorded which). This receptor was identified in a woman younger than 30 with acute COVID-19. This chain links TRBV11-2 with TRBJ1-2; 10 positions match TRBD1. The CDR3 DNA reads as TGTGCCAGCAGCATCGGACAGGGGGGGATCTATGGCTACACCTTC. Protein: CASSIGQGGIYGYTF.